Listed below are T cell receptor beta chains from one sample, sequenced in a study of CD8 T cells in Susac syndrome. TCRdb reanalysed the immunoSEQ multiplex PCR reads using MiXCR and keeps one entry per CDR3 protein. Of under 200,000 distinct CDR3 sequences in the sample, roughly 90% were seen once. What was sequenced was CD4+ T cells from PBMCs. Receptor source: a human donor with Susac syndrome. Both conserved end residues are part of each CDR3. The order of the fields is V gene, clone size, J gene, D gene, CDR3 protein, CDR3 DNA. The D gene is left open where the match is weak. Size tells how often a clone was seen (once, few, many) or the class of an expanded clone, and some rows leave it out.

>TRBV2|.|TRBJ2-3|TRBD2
CASRAGLGGTDTQYF
TGTGCCAGCAGGGCCGGATTGGGAGGGACAGATACGCAGTATTTT
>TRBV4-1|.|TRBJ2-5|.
CASSQDLYRQETQYF
TGCGCCAGCAGCCAAGATTTGTACAGACAAGAGACCCAGTACTTC
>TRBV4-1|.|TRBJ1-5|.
CASSQGTGPQHF
TGCGCCAGCAGCCAAGGGACCGGGCCCCAGCATTTT
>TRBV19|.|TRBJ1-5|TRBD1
CASRKTGKSNQPQHF
TGTGCCAGTAGGAAGACAGGGAAGAGCAATCAGCCCCAGCATTTT
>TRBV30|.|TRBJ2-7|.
CAWSSLRGNYEQYF
TGTGCCTGGAGTTCCCTACGAGGGAACTACGAGCAGTACTTC
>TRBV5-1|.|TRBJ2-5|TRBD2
CASSPTSGSQETQYF
TGCGCCAGCTCTCCCACTAGCGGCTCCCAAGAGACCCAGTACTTC
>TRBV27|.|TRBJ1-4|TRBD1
CASSSGGPNEKLFF
TGTGCCAGCAGCTCAGGGGGTCCTAATGAAAAACTGTTTTTT
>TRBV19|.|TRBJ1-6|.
CASSIPHTEGNSPLHF
TGTGCCAGTAGTATCCCCCACACCGAAGGAAATTCACCCCTCCACTTT
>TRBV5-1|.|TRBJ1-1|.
CASSLGDQILMNTEAFF
TGCGCCAGCAGCTTGGGGGACCAAATTCTCATGAACACTGAAGCTTTCTTT
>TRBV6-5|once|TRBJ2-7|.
CASSYFAFADYEQYF
TGTGCCAGCAGTTACTTTGCTTTCGCGGACTACGAGCAGTACTTC
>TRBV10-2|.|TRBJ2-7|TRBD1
CASRSVQGAGEQYF
TGCGCCAGCAGATCCGTTCAGGGGGCTGGAGAGCAGTACTTC
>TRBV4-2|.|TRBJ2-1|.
CASSQGRDAYEQFF
TGTGCCAGCAGCCAAGGGAGGGACGCCTATGAGCAGTTCTTC
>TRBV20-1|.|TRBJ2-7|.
CSAVRDLSYEQYF
TGCAGTGCTGTTCGGGATTTGTCCTACGAGCAGTACTTC
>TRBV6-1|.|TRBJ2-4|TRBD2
CASSKIHGDGLAGGKNIQYF
TGTGCCAGCAGCAAAATACACGGAGATGGGCTAGCGGGGGGTAAAAACATTCAGTACTTC
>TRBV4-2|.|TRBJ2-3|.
CASSPGDGDTQYF
TGTGCCAGCAGCCCCGGGGACGGGGATACGCAGTATTTT
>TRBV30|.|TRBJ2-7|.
CAWSAGVHEQYF
TGTGCCTGGAGTGCCGGGGTTCACGAGCAGTACTTC
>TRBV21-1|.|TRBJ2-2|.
CASSIAWAGVHGELFF
TGTGCCAGCAGCATAGCTTGGGCAGGGGTACACGGGGAGCTGTTTTTT
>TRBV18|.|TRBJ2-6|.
CASSLATVSGANVLTF
TGTGCCAGCTCACTGGCGACAGTTTCTGGGGCCAACGTCCTGACTTTC
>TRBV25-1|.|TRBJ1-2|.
CASSNPGNPNYGYTF
TGTGCCAGCTCGAACCCCGGAAACCCCAACTATGGCTACACCTTC
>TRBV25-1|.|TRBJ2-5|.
CASSERRGLAPQETQYF
TGTGCCAGCAGTGAAAGGAGGGGTTTAGCGCCCCAAGAGACCCAGTACTTC
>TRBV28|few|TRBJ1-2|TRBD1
CASSLAGGRGYTF
TGTGCCAGCTCGTTGGCAGGGGGGAGGGGCTACACCTTC
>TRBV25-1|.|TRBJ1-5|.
CASSEGGGGQPQHF
TGTGCCAGCAGTGAAGGAGGAGGCGGCCAGCCCCAGCATTTT
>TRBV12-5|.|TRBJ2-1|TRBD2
CASGLYLAGVRDNEQFF
TGTGCTAGTGGTTTGTACCTAGCGGGAGTTAGGGACAATGAGCAGTTCTTC
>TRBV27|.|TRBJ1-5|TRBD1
CASSRDRGHQPQHF
TGTGCCAGCAGTCGGGACAGGGGACATCAGCCCCAGCATTTT
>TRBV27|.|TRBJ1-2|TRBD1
CASSSSGQGNYGYTF
TGTGCCAGCAGTTCGTCCGGACAGGGAAACTATGGCTACACCTTC
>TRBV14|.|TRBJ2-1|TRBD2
CASSQADGLAGKWGHEQFF
TGTGCCAGCAGCCAAGCCGACGGACTAGCGGGGAAATGGGGGCATGAGCAGTTCTTC
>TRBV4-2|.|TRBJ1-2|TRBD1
CASSQDQTGVEYGYTF
TGTGCCAGCAGCCAAGATCAGACAGGGGTGGAGTATGGCTACACCTTC
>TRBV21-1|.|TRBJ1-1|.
CASRGAGYTEAFF
TGTGCCAGCCGGGGGGCCGGTTACACTGAAGCTTTCTTT
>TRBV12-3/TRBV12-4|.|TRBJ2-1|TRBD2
CASRPSGRDYNEQFF
TGTGCCAGCAGGCCTAGCGGGAGGGATTACAATGAGCAGTTCTTC
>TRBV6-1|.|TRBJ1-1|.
CASSEAGRGTEAFF
TGTGCCAGCAGTGAAGCGGGGAGGGGGACTGAAGCTTTCTTT
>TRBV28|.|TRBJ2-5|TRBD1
CASRQPTGVETQYF
TGTGCCAGCAGACAACCGACAGGGGTGGAGACCCAGTACTTC
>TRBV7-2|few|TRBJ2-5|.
CASSLSGAETQYF
TGTGCCAGCAGCTTATCAGGGGCCGAGACCCAGTACTTC
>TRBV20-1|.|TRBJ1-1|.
CSARGSLNTEAFF
TGCAGTGCTAGAGGCAGTTTGAACACTGAAGCTTTCTTT
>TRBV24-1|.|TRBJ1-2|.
CATSDLLRRGRIYGYTF
TGTGCCACCAGTGATTTGCTGCGGCGGGGGCGCATCTATGGCTACACCTTC
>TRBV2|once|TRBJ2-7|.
CASSEFYDYEQYF
TGTGCCAGCAGTGAATTTTATGACTACGAGCAGTACTTC
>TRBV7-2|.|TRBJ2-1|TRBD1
CASSVNRGHEQFF
TGTGCCAGCAGCGTCAACAGGGGGCATGAGCAGTTCTTC
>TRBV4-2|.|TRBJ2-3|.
CASSPGEDTQYF
TGTGCCAGCAGCCCGGGCGAAGATACGCAGTATTTT
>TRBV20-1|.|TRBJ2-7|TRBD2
CSARLRTSGGNYEQYF
TGCAGTGCTAGACTACGGACTAGCGGGGGCAATTACGAGCAGTACTTC
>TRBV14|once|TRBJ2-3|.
CASSQEYDGTTDTQYF
TGTGCCAGCAGCCAAGAGTATGACGGGACCACAGATACGCAGTATTTT
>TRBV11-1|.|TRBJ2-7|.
CASGGAGSYEQYF
TGTGCCAGCGGAGGGGCGGGCTCCTACGAGCAGTACTTC
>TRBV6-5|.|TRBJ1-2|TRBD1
CASVPGQGATGYTF
TGTGCCAGCGTCCCCGGGCAGGGGGCTACTGGCTACACCTTC
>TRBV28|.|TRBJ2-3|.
CASSLPDRPTDTQYF
TGTGCCAGCAGTTTGCCGGACAGACCCACAGATACGCAGTATTTT
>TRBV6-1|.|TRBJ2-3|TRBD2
CASSVAGGRADTQYF
TGTGCCAGCAGTGTAGCGGGGGGGCGAGCAGATACGCAGTATTTT